The source of this T cell receptor beta chain is a study of T cell responses to AZD1222 COVID-19 vaccine. Samples with a second dose at about 4 or about 12 weeks were pooled together. The repertoire was sequenced with immunoSEQ multiplex PCR; TCRdb's copy has only in-frame clones and lacks some. Here the sample spans around 200,000 clones, 88% being singletons. On this clone: Antigen specificity is unknown.

Whole-study results and caveats: Reportedly, nearly half the spike-specific TCRs target unmutated variant regions. Spike-specific TCR breadth and depth grew following two AZD1222 doses. There were vaccine-associated CD4 TCRs across spike, dominant at 160-218 and 743-854.

Deletions cut 1 base from V and 4 bases from J, with 13 bases between. Germline-derived CDR1 and CDR2 are MNHEY and SVGAGI. This CDR3 has 15 amino acids. This sequence was found in an adult who received the AZD1222 COVID-19 vaccine. The specimen was peripheral blood, collected 28 days after the second AZD1222 dose. This chain uses TRBV6-5 with TRBJ1-1; D uncertain. For the CDR3, the DNA is TGTGCCAGCAGTTACTTCGAGGGAGGTGGCACTGAAGCTTTCTTT. This encodes CASSYFEGGGTEAFF.